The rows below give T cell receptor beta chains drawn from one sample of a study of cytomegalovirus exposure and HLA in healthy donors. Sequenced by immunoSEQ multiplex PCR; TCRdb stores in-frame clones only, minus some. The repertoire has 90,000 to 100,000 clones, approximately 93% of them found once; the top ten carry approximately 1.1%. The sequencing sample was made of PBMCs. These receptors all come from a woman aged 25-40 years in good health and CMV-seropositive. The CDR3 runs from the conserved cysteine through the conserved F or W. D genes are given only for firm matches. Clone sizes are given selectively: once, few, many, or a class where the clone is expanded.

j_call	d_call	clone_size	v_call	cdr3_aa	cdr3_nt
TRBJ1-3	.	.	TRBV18	CASSPPVSTSGNTIYF	TGTGCCAGCTCACCACCGGTCAGTACCTCTGGAAACACCATATATTTT
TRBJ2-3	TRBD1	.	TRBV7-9	CASSTSGTGRTDTQYF	TGTGCCAGCAGTACCTCCGGGACAGGGAGGACAGATACGCAGTATTTT
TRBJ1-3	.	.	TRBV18	CASSPEGFSGNTIYF	TGTGCCAGCTCACCCGAGGGATTCTCTGGAAACACCATATATTTT
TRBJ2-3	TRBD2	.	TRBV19	CASSPSPGLGVNTQYF	TGTGCCAGTAGCCCGTCCCCGGGACTAGGGGTGAATACGCAGTATTTT
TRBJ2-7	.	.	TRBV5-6	CASSLGRRRLIHEQYF	TGTGCCAGCAGCTTGGGACGGAGGCGGTTGATCCACGAGCAGTACTTC
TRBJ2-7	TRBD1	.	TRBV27	CASSFDRGKTYEQYF	TGTGCCAGCAGTTTCGACAGGGGGAAGACCTACGAGCAGTACTTC
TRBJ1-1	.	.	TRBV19	CASSMVMSTEAFF	TGTGCCAGTAGTATGGTGATGAGCACTGAAGCTTTCTTT
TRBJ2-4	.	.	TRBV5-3	CARSGTGRSKNIQYF	TGTGCCAGAAGCGGTACAGGCAGGTCAAAAAACATTCAGTACTTC
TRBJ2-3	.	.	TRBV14	CASSRLGGASTDTQYF	TGTGCCAGCAGCCGCCTCGGTGGAGCTAGCACAGATACGCAGTATTTT
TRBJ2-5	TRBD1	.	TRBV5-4	CASSPGQAQETQYF	TGTGCCAGCAGCCCCGGACAGGCACAAGAGACCCAGTACTTC
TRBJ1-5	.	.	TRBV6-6	CASSYTIQNQPQHF	TGTGCCAGCAGTTACACAATTCAGAATCAGCCCCAGCATTTT
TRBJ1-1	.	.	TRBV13	CASSLEAGDTEAFF	TGTGCCAGCAGCTTAGAGGCGGGGGACACTGAAGCTTTCTTT
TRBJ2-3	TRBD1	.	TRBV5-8	CASSLQGARTDTQYF	TGTGCCAGCAGCTTACAGGGGGCCCGCACAGATACGCAGTATTTT
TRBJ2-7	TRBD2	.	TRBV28	CASSLYSGTSGTAYEQYF	TGTGCCAGCAGTTTATATTCGGGGACTAGCGGGACCGCCTACGAGCAGTACTTC
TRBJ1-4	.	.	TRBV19	CASSQGYNEKLFF	TGTGCCAGCTCACAGGGTTATAATGAAAAACTGTTTTTT
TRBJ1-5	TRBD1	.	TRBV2	CASRDRGINQPQHF	TGTGCCAGCAGGGACAGGGGAATCAATCAGCCCCAGCATTTT
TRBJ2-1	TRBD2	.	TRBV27	CASSSLADPYNEQFF	TGTGCCAGCAGTTCCCTAGCGGATCCTTACAATGAGCAGTTCTTC
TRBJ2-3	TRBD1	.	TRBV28	CASNPRQGMVLREDTQYF	TGTGCCAGCAACCCAAGACAGGGGATGGTGTTGAGGGAAGATACGCAGTATTTT
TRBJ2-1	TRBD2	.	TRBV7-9	CASSISGEGRTMQFF	TGTGCCAGCAGCATTAGCGGGGAGGGACGTACGATGCAGTTCTTC
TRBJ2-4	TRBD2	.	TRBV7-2	CASSPEGRGGDIQYF	TGTGCCAGCAGCCCCGAGGGGAGGGGAGGGGACATTCAGTACTTC
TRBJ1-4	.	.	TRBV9	CASSVEAGNEKLFF	TGTGCCAGCAGCGTAGAGGCAGGCAATGAAAAACTGTTTTTT
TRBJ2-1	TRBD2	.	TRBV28	CASTTNPRLAGGGNEQFF	TGTGCCAGCACCACCAACCCTCGTCTAGCGGGAGGTGGGAATGAGCAGTTCTTC
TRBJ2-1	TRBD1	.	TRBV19	CASRPDRGSFNEQFF	TGTGCCAGTAGACCAGACAGGGGATCTTTCAATGAGCAGTTCTTC
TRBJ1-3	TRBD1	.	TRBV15	CATSPGQGFLGNGNTIYF	TGTGCCACCAGCCCCGGACAGGGGTTTTTAGGAAATGGAAACACCATATATTTT
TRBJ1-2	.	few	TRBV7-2	CASSLEARVLSGYTF	TGTGCCAGCAGCTTAGAAGCCAGGGTCCTTAGCGGCTACACCTTC